The 14 T cell receptor beta chains reported below all come from one sample, sequenced in a study of OX40 agonist ivuxolimab in advanced cancers. TCRdb's table, derived via immunoSEQ multiplex PCR, lists solely in-frame clones and lacks some. Among around 94,000 clones listed, 80% to 90% were seen once. The sequences come from CD4+ or CD8+ T cells sorted from blood, collected in a trial of the OX40 agonist ivuxolimab. These receptor sequences come from an adult with an advanced solid tumor such as melanoma, head and neck, liver or kidney cancer.

This chain links TRBV5-1 with TRBJ2-2; 8 bases map to TRBD1. Trimming cost V 4 bases and J 1 base; bases outside gene matches: 6. Germline lookup yields CDR1 SGHRS and CDR2 YFSETQ. The CDR3 totals 16 residues. This CDR3 is CASSRDGQGNTGELFF. For the CDR3, the DNA is TGCGCCAGCAGCCGAGATGGACAGGGGAACACCGGGGAGCTGTTTTTT.

This clone has only one observation. The V and J genes are TRBV30 and TRBJ2-1; D is unresolved. The germline V gene has CDR1 GTSNPN and CDR2 SVGIG (reference sequence). The germline V and J ends were trimmed by 2 bases and 8 bases, with 10 bases remaining between them. CDR3 length equals 12 residues. This CDR3 is CAWSSWWHEQFF. In DNA, the CDR3 is TGTGCCTGGAGTAGTTGGTGGCATGAGCAGTTCTTC. The full variable domain, its missing parts supplied by reference TRBV30 and TRBJ2-1, is SQTIHQWPATLVQPVGSPLSLECTVEGTSNPNLYWYRQAAGRGLQLLFYSVGIGQISSEVPQNLSASRPQDRQFILSSKKLLLSDSGFYLCAWSSWWHEQFFGPGTRLTVL.

The chain is built from TRBV7-9 and TRBJ1-2; D gene ambiguous. Germline lookup yields CDR1 SEHNR and CDR2 FQNEAQ (reference sequence). V was shortened by 5 bases and J by 5 bases, with 9 bases between the two germline ends. There are 12 residues in the CDR3. The CDR3 DNA sequence: TGTGCCAGCAGCCCAGAAGGATATGGCTACACCTTC. Its translation is CASSPEGYGYTF.

This clone was seen a few times. The genes are TRBV21-1 and TRBJ1-1; TRBD1 is the table's D call, not checked against the DNA. TRBV21-1 is a recognized pseudogene. The CDR3 runs 17 residues. CDR3 residues: CASSKGLIRGRNTEAFF. The CDR3 DNA reads TGTGCCAGCAGCAAAGGTCTTATCAGGGGGCGAAACACTGAAGCTTTCTTT.

The V call is TRBV6-4, the J call TRBJ2-6; 11 bases match TRBD1. This CDR3 contains 17 residues. Trimming removed 4 bases from V and 1 base from J; junction bases left unmatched: 3. Looked up from germline, CDR1 is MRHNA and CDR2 is SNTAGT. This CDR3 is CASSGTGGASGANVLTF. CDR3 coding DNA: TGTGCCAGCAGTGGGACAGGGGGCGCTTCTGGGGCCAACGTCCTGACTTTC.

The chain links TRBV9 to TRBJ2-5; D is unclear. The DNA end lines up better with TRBJ2-7; the J call may be wrong. Germline loops: CDR1 SGDLS, CDR2 YYNGEE. CDR3 length: 13 amino acids. CDR3: CASSVGWEYEQYF. The DNA for the CDR3 is TGTGCCAGCAGCGTAGGTTGGGAATACGAGCAGTACTTC.

The rearrangement uses TRBV21-1 and TRBJ1-1; the table assigns TRBD1, which was not confirmed against the DNA. TRBV21-1 is a recognized pseudogene. There are 15 residues in the CDR3. The CDR3, as DNA: TGTGCCAGCAGCAAAAGCGACAGGTATGACACTGAAGCTTTCTTT. It is translated as CASSKSDRYDTEAFF.

This clone was seen a single time. The CDR3 nucleotides read TGTGCCACCAGGAGCGGGAGAAATAGCAATCAGCCCCAGCATTTT. This gives the protein CATRSGRNSNQPQHF. The V gene is TRBV15, the J gene TRBJ1-5; the D is unclear. V was shortened by 6 bases and J by 0 bases, with 12 bases between the two germline ends. The CDR3 is 15 amino acids. Looked up from germline, CDR1 is LNHNV and CDR2 is YYDKDF (reference sequence). The full variable domain, with the rest looked up from reference TRBV15 and TRBJ1-5, is DAMVIQNPRYQVTQFGKPVTLSCSQTLNHNVMYWYQQKSSQAPKLLFHYYDKDFNNEADTPDNFQSRRPNTSFCFLDIRSPGLGDTAMYLCATRSGRNSNQPQHFGDGTRLSIL.

The chain has TRBV7-2 and TRBJ1-5; 8 bases agree with TRBD1. J lost 4 bases, V lost 1 base, and 6 bases had no gene match. This CDR3 spans 16 amino acids. CDR1 is SGHTA and CDR2 is FQGNSA in the germline V gene. The CDR3 protein is CASSLGSGQGNQPQHF. As DNA, the CDR3 is TGTGCCAGCAGCTTAGGGTCTGGACAGGGTAATCAGCCCCAGCATTTT. Combining the CDR3 with reference TRBV7-2 and TRBJ1-5 gives the whole variable domain GAGVSQSPSNKVTEKGKDVELRCDPISGHTALYWYRQSLGQGLEFLIYFQGNSAPDKSGLPSDRFSAERTGGSVSTLTIQRTQQEDSAVYLCASSLGSGQGNQPQHFGDGTRLSIL.

The V call is TRBV9, the J call TRBJ2-1, with D perhaps TRBD1 or TRBD2 (5 bases each). This CDR3 spans 13 amino acids. Germline V lookup: CDR1 SGDLS, CDR2 YYNGEE. Trimming removed 3 bases from V and 8 bases from J, with 12 bases in between. CDR3 nucleotides: TGTGCCAGCAGCGCCCGGGGCCGGGATGAGCAGTTCTTC. It encodes CASSARGRDEQFF.

The rearrangement uses TRBV5-5 and TRBJ2-7, with D uncertain. Germline V gives CDR1 SGHKS, CDR2 YYEKEE (reference sequence). Trimming took 6 bases from V and 1 from J, leaving 14 bases between them. The CDR3 is made up of 14 amino acids. The CDR3 is CASTALLGSYEQYF. The CDR3 region has the DNA TGTGCCAGCACTGCCCTCTTGGGATCCTACGAGCAGTACTTC.

The J gene is TRBJ1-2, the V gene TRBV6-5; 8 bases agree with TRBD1. Germline assignment: CDR1 MNHEY and CDR2 SVGAGI. J was trimmed by 3 bases and V by 6 bases; bases with no gene match: 3. The CDR3 runs to 13 residues. CDR3 protein: CASRGQADYGYTF. Written as DNA, the CDR3 is TGTGCCAGCAGGGGACAGGCGGACTATGGCTACACCTTC.

This clone showed up just a few times. The gene calls are TRBV27 and TRBJ1-2; D uncertain. This CDR3 contains 15 residues. The ends were cut back, 5 bases at V and 5 bases at J, with 18 bases in the middle. Germline CDR1 and CDR2: MNHEY and SMNVEV (reference sequence). CDR3 sequence: CASSPKTGLRYGYTF. CDR3 sequence (DNA): TGTGCCAGCAGTCCCAAGACCGGGTTGCGGTATGGCTACACCTTC.

The chain couples TRBV5-5 to TRBJ2-3; no clear D. The V gene lost 2 bases and the J gene lost 0 bases, with 10 bases spanning the gap. Germline lookup yields CDR1 SGHKS and CDR2 YYEKEE (reference sequence). This CDR3 comprises 15 residues. The CDR3 nucleotides read TGTGCCAGCAGCTTTACGTGGGGTAGCACAGATACGCAGTATTTT. Protein sequence: CASSFTWGSTDTQYF.